The 10 T cell receptor beta chains listed next were all sequenced from one sample in a study of blood T cells in healthy people across ages (dated by TCRdb to about 2015). The library was prepared using 5' RACE. TCRdb records Illumina HiSeq 2500 as the sequencer. A second PCR of roughly 7 to 11 cycles was performed with a sample-barcoded 5' primer and a J-beta primer mix. The public reads were reprocessed in TCRdb via fastp at Q25 and MiXCR, keeping in-frame beta chains. Under each unique CDR3 protein, matching rows form one entry showing the most common genes and DNA. Present in this sample are approximately 760,000 distinct CDR3 sequences, around a quarter of which were seen just once. The ten top clones hold 9.4% of the sample. This sample also appeared in a second study, on T cells of mothers and their children.

Sequenced material: blood. Receptors originate from a boy under 18 in good health.

The chain links TRBV28 to TRBJ1-4, with a tentative D call TRBD1 (5 bases). The germline V and J ends were trimmed by 5 bases and 8 bases, with 9 bases remaining between them. This CDR3 spans 12 amino acids. Germline lookup yields CDR1 MDHEN and CDR2 SYDVKM. The CDR3: CASSKGREKLFF. The DNA for the CDR3 is TGTGCCAGCAGTAAGGGACGGGAAAAACTGTTTTTT.

The chain carries TRBV6-1 and TRBJ2-1; D is possibly TRBD2 (7 bases). This CDR3 comprises 13 residues. V was trimmed by 10 bases and J by 7 bases, leaving 17 bases between them. Germline values: CDR1 MNHNS, CDR2 SASEGT. The CDR3 DNA is TGTGCCACCGGGGAGGGGGAATGGAATGAGCAGTTCTTC. It codes for CATGEGEWNEQFF.

There are a few counts of this clonotype. The chain joins TRBV4-1 to TRBJ2-7, with 11 positions matching TRBD2. The V gene's germline CDR1 is MGHRA and CDR2 YSYEKL. This CDR3 contains 15 residues. The junction had 1 base not matched to a gene; V was cut back by 0 bases and J by 3 bases. Here the CDR3 DNA reads TGCGCCAGCAGCCAAGATCTAGCGGGAGGCTACGAGCAGTACTTC. Protein: CASSQDLAGGYEQYF.

This sequence joins TRBV12-3 or TRBV12-4 and TRBJ2-1; TRBD1 matches at 7 bases. The CDR3 totals 13 residues. The V and J ends lost 6 bases and 7 bases, in that order; junction bases with no gene match: 6. The CDR3, as DNA: TGTGCCAGCAGGCGACAGGGATGGAATGAGCAGTTCTTC. Protein sequence: CASRRQGWNEQFF.

The rearrangement uses TRBV4-2 and TRBJ2-1, with D possibly being TRBD2 (6 bases). The CDR3 loop spans 14 amino acids. The V end was cut by 0 bases, the J end by 10 bases, with 13 bases between. Germline V gene sequence: CDR1 LGHNA, CDR2 YNFKEQ. This CDR3 is CASSQEEVAVEQFF. The CDR3 bases are TGTGCCAGCAGCCAAGAGGAGGTAGCGGTGGAGCAGTTCTTC.

This clonotype has a handful of counts. V and J are TRBV6-5 and TRBJ2-3; maybe TRBD1 (5 bases). Germline loops: CDR1 MNHEY, CDR2 SVGAGI. This CDR3 is 14 amino acids long. The germline V and J ends were trimmed by 0 bases and 2 bases, with 6 bases remaining between them. CDR3 residues: CASSYSTATDTQYF. CDR3 nucleotide sequence: TGTGCCAGCAGTTACTCGACAGCCACAGATACGCAGTATTTT.

This chain links TRBV7-9 with TRBJ2-5; TRBD1 aligns across 9 bases. The DNA end is more similar to TRBJ2-1, so the J call may be wrong. There are 14 residues in the CDR3. In germline, CDR1 is SEHNR, CDR2 FQNEAQ (reference sequence). The CDR3 sequence is CASRQGQGYNEQFF. The CDR3 bases are TGTGCCAGCAGACAGGGACAGGGTTACAATGAGCAGTTCTTC.

The chain employs TRBV9 and TRBJ2-5, with D perhaps matching TRBD1 (6 bases). The length of the CDR3 is 14 residues. Per germline, CDR1 SGDLS and CDR2 YYNGEE. The V end was cut by 3 bases, the J end by 2 bases, with 11 bases between. DNA of the CDR3: TGTGCCAGCAGCGCAATCGACAGGCAAGAGACCCAGTACTTC. Translation: CASSAIDRQETQYF.

This clonotype was observed a few times. The chain links TRBV3-1 to TRBJ2-1, with D unclear. Trimming left V 1 base short and J 5 bases short, with 9 bases between. This CDR3 is 14 amino acids long. Germline values: CDR1 LGHDT, CDR2 YNNKEL (reference sequence). The CDR3 sequence: CASSQALPNNEQFF. The CDR3 nucleotides read TGTGCCAGCAGCCAAGCGTTGCCTAACAATGAGCAGTTCTTC.

The V and J genes are TRBV13 and TRBJ2-6; the D gene is possibly TRBD1 (5 bases). The CDR3 extends over 17 amino acids. V was pared by 5 bases and J by 0 bases, with 14 bases between. CDR1 PRHDT and CDR2 FYEKMQ come from the germline V gene (reference sequence). CDR3 region: CASSHATDSSGANVLTF. Here the CDR3 DNA reads TGTGCCAGCAGCCACGCGACCGACAGCTCTGGGGCCAACGTCCTGACTTTC.